The next 14 T cell receptor beta chains were all read from a single sample in a study of blood T cells in healthy people across ages. A second PCR of roughly 7 to 11 cycles used a sample-barcoded 5' primer and a J-beta primer mix. TCRdb re-derived calls from the 5' RACE reads in MiXCR, one entry per CDR3 protein. The sample gives 1.5 million to 2 million distinct CDR3 sequences, just under 50% of which show up once; around 2.1% is in the top ten. Material: blood. The source of these receptors is a woman in her forties in good health.

This clonotype was counted between two and nine times. CDR3: CSASYPHRDYGYTF. The CDR3 DNA sequence: TGCAGTGCTAGTTACCCCCATCGGGACTATGGCTACACCTTC. The chain has TRBV20-1 and TRBJ1-2; D is unclear. CDR1 is DFQATT and CDR2 is SNEGSKA in the germline V gene (reference sequence). The CDR3 is 14 amino acids. Trimming took off 3 bases at V and 3 bases at J, with 14 bases between the two ends.

DNA for the CDR3: TGTGCCAGCCTCAGACAGGGGACCGGGGCCAACGTCCTGACTTTC. Amino acid sequence: CASLRQGTGANVLTF. The V and J genes are TRBV28 and TRBJ2-6; TRBD1 aligns across 8 bases. V lost 8 bases to trimming and J lost 4 bases; unmatched junction nucleotides: 7. Per germline, CDR1 MDHEN and CDR2 SYDVKM. The CDR3 loop spans 15 amino acids.

V usage is TRBV11-2 and J usage is TRBJ2-3, with 10 bases that match TRBD2. Trimming removed 0 bases from V and 3 bases from J; junction bases left unmatched: 3. The CDR3 is 16 residues long. Germline V gene sequence: CDR1 SGHAT, CDR2 FQNNGV. As DNA, the CDR3 is TGTGCCAGCAGCTTAGACTGGACTAGCGGAACAGATACGCAGTATTTT. Translated, it gives CASSLDWTSGTDTQYF.

The chain is built from TRBV4-3 and TRBJ1-6, with TRBD1 matching over 7 bases. The V and J ends lost 1 base and 7 bases, in that order; junction bases with no gene match: 7. Per germline, CDR1 LGHNA and CDR2 YSLEER. This CDR3 has 16 residues. The CDR3 loop is CASSQVGTAFNSPLHF. The CDR3, as DNA: TGCGCCAGCAGCCAAGTTGGGACAGCCTTCAATTCACCCCTCCACTTT.

The chain uses TRBV20-1 and TRBJ2-7, with D unresolved. The CDR3 totals 15 residues. The ends were cut back, 0 bases at V and 0 bases at J, with 12 bases in the middle. CDR1 and CDR2 (germline): DFQATT, SNEGSKA (reference sequence). The CDR3 sequence: CSARELVESSYEQYF. The CDR3, as DNA: TGCAGTGCTAGAGAGTTGGTAGAAAGCTCCTACGAGCAGTACTTC.

Written as DNA, the CDR3 is TGTGCCAGCAGTTTACGGGGCTGGTACAATGAGCAGTTCTTC. It yields the protein CASSLRGWYNEQFF. The gene calls are TRBV28 and TRBJ2-1; D may match TRBD1 or TRBD2 (5 bases each). The CDR3 is 14 residues long. Trimming stripped 2 bases from V and 4 bases from J, with 9 bases between. Germline CDR1 reads MDHEN; CDR2 reads SYDVKM.

This clonotype was seen many times. The chain links TRBV6-5 to TRBJ2-6; D is unresolved. CDR1 is MNHEY, CDR2 SVGAGI, per germline. V was pared by 2 bases and J by 0 bases, with 5 bases between. CDR3 length equals 15 residues. The CDR3, as DNA: TGTGCCAGCAGTTACGGATCCTCTGGGGCCAACGTCCTGACTTTC. Its translation is CASSYGSSGANVLTF.

The gene calls are TRBV2 and TRBJ2-5; D remains unclear. V lost 2 bases and J 2 bases, leaving 18 bases between the germline ends. Germline values: CDR1 SNHLY, CDR2 FYNNEI. This CDR3 has 17 residues. CDR3 DNA: TGTGCCAGCAGTGAACCCCCGCACGGGCGGCGGCAAGAGACCCAGTACTTC. Its protein is CASSEPPHGRRQETQYF.

V is TRBV9 and J is TRBJ2-7, with TRBD1 matching over 9 bases. The J call is in doubt because the DNA end fits TRBJ2-5 better. CDR1 SGDLS and CDR2 YYNGEE come from the germline V gene. The CDR3 consists of 15 residues. CDR3 residues: CASSVATGGVGTQYF. CDR3 bases: TGTGCCAGCAGCGTAGCTACAGGGGGCGTCGGGACCCAGTACTTC.

This clonotype was seen a few times. The genes are TRBV10-3 and TRBJ1-2, with D possibly matching TRBD1 (5 bases). The CDR3 has 12 residues. CDR1 is ENHRY and CDR2 is SYGVKD in the germline V gene. Trimming pared 2 bases from V and 8 bases from J, leaving 9 bases between. The DNA of the CDR3 is TGTGCCATCAGTGAGGGGACGGAGGGCTACACCTTC. This translates into CAISEGTEGYTF.

Concerning this clonotype itself: Sequence at one end of the junction differs from germline and may be a read error. The V call is TRBV28, the J call TRBJ2-6; D may be TRBD1 (5 bases). Looked up from germline, CDR1 is MDHEN and CDR2 is SYDVKM. The CDR3 sequence is 15 residues long. The CDR3, as DNA: TGTGCCAGCAGTTTACGGAGCGTTGGGGCCGACGTCCTGACTTTC. Encoded protein: CASSLRSVGADVLTF.

This clonotype was detected once. The gene calls are TRBV20-1 and TRBJ2-7; D may match TRBD1 or TRBD2 (5 bases each). Trimming cost V 3 bases and J 3 bases, with 18 bases left between them. CDR3 length: 15 amino acids. Germline V gene sequence: CDR1 DFQATT, CDR2 SNEGSKA (reference sequence). CDR3 loop: CSARPGTLSHYEQYF. CDR3 coding DNA: TGCAGTGCTAGGCCCGGGACCTTAAGCCACTACGAGCAGTACTTC.

This sequence joins TRBV7-2 and TRBJ1-1, with a weak D call TRBD1 (5 bases). The V end lost 2 bases, the J end lost 2 bases, and 15 bases lay between the germline ends. CDR3 length equals 16 residues. CDR1 and CDR2 from the germline V gene are SGHTA and FQGNSA. The CDR3 DNA follows: TGTGCCAGCAGCTTATTTGCAGGGCAGATCAACACTGAAGCTTTCTTT. It encodes CASSLFAGQINTEAFF.

The chain employs TRBV5-1 and TRBJ1-2; the D gene is possibly TRBD1 (5 bases). Germline lookup yields CDR1 SGHRS and CDR2 YFSETQ. V gave up 0 bases and J gave up 7 bases, with 13 bases separating them. This CDR3 spans 14 amino acids. The CDR3 sequence is CASSLAYGTTGYTF. CDR3 in DNA: TGCGCCAGCAGCTTGGCTTACGGGACCACTGGCTACACCTTC.